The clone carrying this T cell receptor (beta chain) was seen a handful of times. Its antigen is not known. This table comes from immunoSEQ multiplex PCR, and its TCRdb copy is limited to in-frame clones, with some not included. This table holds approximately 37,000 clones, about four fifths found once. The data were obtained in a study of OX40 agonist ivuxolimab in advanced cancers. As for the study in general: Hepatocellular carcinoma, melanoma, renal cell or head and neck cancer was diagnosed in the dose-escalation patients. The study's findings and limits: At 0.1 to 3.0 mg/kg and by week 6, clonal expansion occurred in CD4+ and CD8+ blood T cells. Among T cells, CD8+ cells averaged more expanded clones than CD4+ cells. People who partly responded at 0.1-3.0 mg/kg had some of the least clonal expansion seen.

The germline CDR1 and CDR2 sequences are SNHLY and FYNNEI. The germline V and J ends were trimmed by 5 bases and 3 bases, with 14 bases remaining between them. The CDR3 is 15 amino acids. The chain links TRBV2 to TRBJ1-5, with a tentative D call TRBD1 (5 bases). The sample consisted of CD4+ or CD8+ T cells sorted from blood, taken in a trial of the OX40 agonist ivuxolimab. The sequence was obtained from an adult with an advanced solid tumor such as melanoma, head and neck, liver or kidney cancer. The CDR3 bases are TGTGCCAGCAGTTCAGAGGGAGGGGCCAATCAGCCCCAGCATTTT. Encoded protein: CASSSEGGANQPQHF.